A selection of T cell receptor beta chains follows, all from one sample in a study of T cell responses to AZD1222 COVID-19 vaccine. TCRdb's table, derived via immunoSEQ multiplex PCR, lists solely in-frame clones and lacks some. The table shows about 200,000 clones, with 90% to 95% occurring only once. The sequences come from peripheral blood, collected 28 days after the second AZD1222 dose. The receptor source for this set is an adult who received the AZD1222 COVID-19 vaccine. CDR3s include the opening cysteine and the closing phenylalanine or tryptophan. A D gene is named only where the DNA matches it firmly. Expanded clones get a size class; other rows say once, few or many, or leave the size out.

>-|TRBV5-1|-|TRBJ2-5
CASSRNSLPQETQYF
TGCGCCAGCAGCAGAAACTCCCTTCCCCAAGAGACCCAGTACTTC
>-|TRBV28|-|TRBJ2-7
CASSLDGRVSYEQYF
TGTGCCAGCAGCCTGGACGGGCGCGTCTCCTACGAGCAGTACTTC
>TRBD1|TRBV6-4|-|TRBJ1-4
CASSEGGPNEKLFF
TGTGCCAGCAGTGAAGGGGGCCCTAATGAAAAACTGTTTTTT
>TRBD1|TRBV19|-|TRBJ2-3
CASSMRDRGEDTQYF
TGTGCCAGTAGTATGCGGGACAGGGGGGAAGATACGCAGTATTTT
>-|TRBV19|-|TRBJ1-1
CASSIFGGNTEAFF
TGTGCCAGTAGTATTTTCGGCGGTAACACTGAAGCTTTCTTT
>-|TRBV24-1|-|TRBJ2-2
CATSAGITGELFF
TGTGCCACCAGTGCAGGGATCACCGGGGAGCTGTTTTTT
>TRBD1|TRBV7-2|-|TRBJ2-7
CASSLGQGTPYEQYF
TGTGCCAGCAGCTTAGGACAGGGTACCCCCTACGAGCAGTACTTC
>TRBD1|TRBV19|-|TRBJ2-7
CASSIRAGGSYEQYF
TGTGCCAGTAGTATTCGGGCAGGGGGCAGTTACGAGCAGTACTTC
>TRBD1|TRBV5-6|-|TRBJ1-2
CASSLDQGERGYTF
TGTGCCAGCAGCTTGGACCAGGGGGAACGGGGCTACACCTTC
>-|TRBV2|-|TRBJ1-2
CASSVGGTSGYTF
TGTGCCAGCAGTGTGGGAGGGACCAGTGGCTACACCTTC
>-|TRBV19|-|TRBJ1-2
CASSSPGQSYGYTF
TGTGCCAGTAGTTCCCCTGGACAGTCCTATGGCTACACCTTC
>TRBD2|TRBV5-1|-|TRBJ2-4
CASSTGGGAFGNIQYF
TGCGCCAGCAGCACCGGCGGGGGGGCCTTCGGAAACATTCAGTACTTC
>-|TRBV30|-|TRBJ1-1
CAWTRGHTEAFF
TGTGCCTGGACCCGCGGCCACACTGAAGCTTTCTTT
>-|TRBV6-2/TRBV6-3|-|TRBJ1-6
CVSSLRSFSYNSPLHF
TGTGTCAGCAGCCTCAGGAGTTTCTCCTATAATTCACCCCTCCACTTT
>-|TRBV6-2/TRBV6-3|once|TRBJ2-1
CASSYPTGSGEQFF
TGTGCCAGCAGTTATCCGACGGGGAGCGGTGAGCAGTTCTTC
>TRBD1|TRBV6-5|once|TRBJ2-7
CASRTRDRGHEQYF
TGTGCCAGCAGAACCCGGGACAGGGGGCACGAGCAGTACTTC
>-|TRBV6-1|-|TRBJ1-1
CASSEKFRDGNTEAFF
TGTGCCAGCAGTGAAAAATTCCGGGACGGGAACACTGAAGCTTTCTTT
>-|TRBV19|once|TRBJ2-2
CASSIGITGELFF
TGTGCCAGTAGTATAGGGATCACCGGGGAGCTGTTTTTT
>TRBD2|TRBV12-5|-|TRBJ2-3
CASGLGLAVPDTQYF
TGTGCTAGTGGTCTGGGACTAGCAGTGCCAGATACGCAGTATTTT
>-|TRBV18|-|TRBJ2-2
CASSPGGPGTGELFF
TGTGCCAGCTCACCGGGGGGGCCGGGCACCGGGGAGCTGTTTTTT
>-|TRBV7-9|-|TRBJ1-1
CASSQVALNTEAFF
TGTGCCAGCAGCCAGGTGGCGTTGAACACTGAAGCTTTCTTT
>TRBD1|TRBV12-3/TRBV12-4|-|TRBJ1-2
CASSTGGEGYTF
TGTGCCAGCAGCACAGGGGGTGAGGGCTACACCTTC
>-|TRBV6-5|-|TRBJ2-5
CASRRTSTSETQYF
TGTGCCAGCAGGCGGACCTCCACCTCGGAGACCCAGTACTTC
>-|TRBV11-2|-|TRBJ2-2
CASSPFEGPGELFF
TGTGCCAGCAGCCCCTTCGAGGGGCCCGGGGAGCTGTTTTTT
>-|TRBV7-9|-|TRBJ1-4
CASSFAGVRGEKLFF
TGTGCCAGCAGCTTCGCAGGGGTTCGAGGTGAAAAACTGTTTTTT
>-|TRBV12-3/TRBV12-4|-|TRBJ2-7
CASSSHRPEQYF
TGTGCCAGCAGCTCACACAGGCCAGAGCAGTACTTC
>-|TRBV7-9|-|TRBJ1-1
CASSPGDEGYTEAFF
TGTGCCAGCAGCCCAGGGGACGAAGGGTACACTGAAGCTTTCTTT
>-|TRBV19|-|TRBJ1-5
CASSPRDGGNQPQHF
TGTGCCAGTAGTCCCCGAGATGGAGGTAATCAGCCCCAGCATTTT
>TRBD1|TRBV4-3|-|TRBJ2-1
CASSQRRDSYYNEQFF
TGCGCCAGCAGCCAACGCCGGGACAGCTACTACAATGAGCAGTTCTTC
>-|TRBV28|-|TRBJ1-1
CASSRVTAMVGEAFF
TGTGCCAGCAGTCGAGTGACAGCCATGGTGGGTGAAGCTTTCTTT
>-|TRBV6-5|-|TRBJ1-1
CATNWGGRTEAFF
TGTGCCACTAACTGGGGGGGACGGACTGAAGCTTTCTTT
>-|TRBV6-5|-|TRBJ1-5
CASSLPGYNQPQHF
TGTGCCAGCAGTCTTCCCGGATACAATCAGCCCCAGCATTTT
>-|TRBV15|-|TRBJ1-6
CATSGGGDSYNSPLHF
TGTGCCACCAGTGGCGGGGGCGACTCCTATAATTCACCCCTCCACTTT
>-|TRBV6-6|-|TRBJ1-1
CASSYASGRGTEAFF
TGTGCCAGCAGTTACGCCTCAGGGAGGGGGACTGAAGCTTTCTTT
>TRBD1|TRBV19|-|TRBJ2-2
CASSSSPGQQAGELFF
TGTGCCAGTAGTAGCTCACCGGGACAGCAGGCCGGGGAGCTGTTTTTT
>-|TRBV15|few|TRBJ1-6
CATSRGRADSGDSPLHF
TGTGCCACCAGCAGAGGAAGGGCGGACTCCGGAGATTCACCCCTCCACTTT
>TRBD1|TRBV6-1|-|TRBJ1-3
CASSDRGRGNTIYF
TGTGCCAGCAGTGACAGGGGGCGAGGAAACACCATATATTTT
>TRBD2|TRBV5-1|-|TRBJ2-5
CASRRTSQETQYF
TGCGCCAGCAGACGGACTAGTCAAGAGACCCAGTACTTC
>-|TRBV5-4|-|TRBJ1-4
CASSLDSPNEKLFF
TGTGCCAGCAGCTTGGACAGCCCTAATGAAAAACTGTTTTTT
>-|TRBV19|-|TRBJ1-2
CASGPNRPHYGYTF
TGTGCCAGTGGTCCCAACCGACCACACTATGGCTACACCTTC
>-|TRBV27|-|TRBJ1-2
CASTPSMGDANYGYTF
TGTGCCAGCACACCATCAATGGGGGACGCTAACTATGGCTACACCTTC
>-|TRBV5-5|-|TRBJ1-1
CASTLLESNTEAFF
TGTGCCAGCACCCTACTGGAGTCGAACACTGAAGCTTTCTTT
>-|TRBV7-2|-|TRBJ2-7
CASSLGGRIYEQYF
TGTGCCAGCAGCTTAGGGGGGCGGATCTACGAGCAGTACTTC
>TRBD1|TRBV2|-|TRBJ1-5
CASSQGGVVQPQHF
TGTGCCAGCAGCCAGGGGGGTGTGGTTCAGCCCCAGCATTTT
>-|TRBV19|-|TRBJ1-1
CASSTRRENTEAFF
TGTGCCAGTAGTACCCGACGGGAGAACACTGAAGCTTTCTTT
>-|TRBV7-9|-|TRBJ1-1
CASSLNTEAFF
TGTGCCAGCAGCTTGAACACTGAAGCTTTCTTT
>TRBD1|TRBV4-1|-|TRBJ1-2
CASSPSEDRGTYGYTF
TGCGCCAGCAGCCCATCCGAGGACAGGGGAACCTATGGCTACACCTTC
>-|TRBV7-2|-|TRBJ1-5
CASSFGSGNQPQHF
TGTGCCAGCAGCTTTGGTTCTGGCAATCAGCCCCAGCATTTT
>-|TRBV7-9|-|TRBJ1-1
CASSFGQGITEAFF
TGTGCCAGCAGCTTTGGTCAGGGAATCACTGAAGCTTTCTTT
>-|TRBV5-6|-|TRBJ1-2
CASSFSLGETVDGYTF
TGTGCCAGCAGCTTTTCGTTAGGGGAGACAGTGGATGGCTACACCTTC
>-|TRBV28|-|TRBJ1-2
CASSFYAEVRGYTF
TGTGCCAGCAGTTTTTATGCGGAAGTTCGGGGCTACACCTTC
>-|TRBV7-3|-|TRBJ2-2
CASSFGTTGELFF
TGTGCCAGCAGCTTTGGGACCACCGGGGAGCTGTTTTTT
>TRBD1|TRBV5-1|-|TRBJ1-4
CASSLTGRTGGRANEKLFF
TGCGCCAGCAGCTTGACGGGGAGGACAGGGGGCAGAGCTAATGAAAAACTGTTTTTT
>-|TRBV5-5|-|TRBJ2-2
CASSFSGRLDTGELFF
TGTGCCAGCAGCTTCAGCGGCCGATTAGATACCGGGGAGCTGTTTTTT
>-|TRBV29-1|-|TRBJ1-2
CSVEENSYGYTF
TGCAGCGTTGAAGAAAACAGCTATGGCTACACCTTC
>TRBD1|TRBV27|-|TRBJ2-2
CASSLGRTGGIGELFF
TGTGCCAGCAGTTTGGGCCGGACAGGGGGCATCGGGGAGCTGTTTTTT
>TRBD1|TRBV18|once|TRBJ1-6
CASSPPGQSNSPLHF
TGTGCCAGCTCACCACCGGGACAGAGCAATTCACCCCTCCACTTT
>-|TRBV18|-|TRBJ1-4
CASSPTQGGEKLFF
TGTGCCAGCTCACCAACCCAGGGAGGTGAAAAACTGTTTTTT
>-|TRBV2|-|TRBJ2-4
CASEGVYTAKNIQYF
TGTGCCAGCGAAGGGGTTTACACGGCCAAAAACATTCAGTACTTC